This TCR beta chain was identified in a study of blood T cell repertoires in COVID-19. Turning to the study itself: Sources were T cells, B-cell-depleted T cells, or PBMCs; the material itself was cDNA or gDNA.

The authors' processing: Amplifying reference gene primers gave estimates of nucleated cell counts. TCRdb's copy holds only in-frame clones and misses some; the assay was immunoSEQ multiplex PCR. V, J and clone size reflect that table, while D and trimming were determined from the DNA. The sample lists a few hundred thousand clones, roughly 90% occurring once. This TCR came from a woman aged 25 to 45 who had recovered from COVID-19. Sequencing input: PBMCs or T cells enriched from blood (not recorded which).

CDR3 region: CASSQGTGVEQYF. The CDR3 nucleotides are TGTGCCAGCAGCCAGGGGACAGGGGTCGAGCAGTACTTC. The chain recombines TRBV7-9 with TRBJ2-7, with 10 bases that match TRBD1. Looked up from germline, CDR1 is SEHNR and CDR2 is FQNEAQ (reference sequence). Trimming cost V 5 bases and J 6 bases; bases outside gene matches: 4. The CDR3 covers 13 residues.